This T cell receptor beta chain was captured in a study of blood T cell repertoires in COVID-19. Overall study: Acute and convalescent COVID-19 specimens originated in the United States, Italy and Spain.

V gave up 0 bases and J gave up 8 bases, with 11 bases separating them. CDR3 length: 14 amino acids. Germline V gives CDR1 SGHDT, CDR2 YYEEEE. Original analysis: Counts of nucleated cells, estimated from reference gene primer amplification, were obtained. Generated by immunoSEQ multiplex PCR, the TCRdb table keeps only in-frame clones and is missing some. From that table come the V and J calls and clone size; the DNA was used to work out D and trimming. The sample yields some 320,000 clones, over 85% seen once. Sequences were obtained from peripheral blood. This TCR derives from a woman aged 30 to 39 with COVID-19, enrolled during active disease. This sequence joins TRBV5-6 and TRBJ1-4, with a weak D call TRBD1 (6 bases). CDR3 bases: TGTGCCAGCAGCTTGGTGTCAGGGGTCGAAAAACTGTTTTTT. Translating gives CASSLVSGVEKLFF.